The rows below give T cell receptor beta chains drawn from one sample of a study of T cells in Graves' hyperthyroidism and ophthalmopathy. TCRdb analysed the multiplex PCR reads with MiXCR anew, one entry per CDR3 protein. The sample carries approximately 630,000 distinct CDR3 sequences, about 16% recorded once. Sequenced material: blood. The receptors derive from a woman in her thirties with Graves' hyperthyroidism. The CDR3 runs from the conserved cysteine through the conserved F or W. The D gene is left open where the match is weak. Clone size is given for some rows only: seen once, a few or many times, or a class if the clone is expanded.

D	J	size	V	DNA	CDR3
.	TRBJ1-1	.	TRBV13	TGTGCCAGCAGCGCCAGGGAGTACACTGAAGCTTTCTTT	CASSAREYTEAFF
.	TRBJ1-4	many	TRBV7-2	TGTGCCAGCAGCTTAGACAGGTCAACTAATGAAAAACTGTTTTTT	CASSLDRSTNEKLFF
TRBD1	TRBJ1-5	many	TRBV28	TGTGCCAGCAGTTTGACAGGGACCAATCAGCCCCAGCATTTT	CASSLTGTNQPQHF
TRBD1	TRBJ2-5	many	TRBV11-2	TGTGCCAGCAGCGCTGGCCCCACAGGGGTGGAGACCCAGTACTTC	CASSAGPTGVETQYF
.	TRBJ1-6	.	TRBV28	TGTGCCAGCAGTTTATTCACCAATAATTCACCCCTCCACTTT	CASSLFTNNSPLHF
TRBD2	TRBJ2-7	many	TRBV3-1	TGTGCCAGCAGTCCCGGACTAGCGGAGTCCTACGAGCAGTACTTC	CASSPGLAESYEQYF
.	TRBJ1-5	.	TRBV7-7	TGTGCTAGCAGCTTCCGGGGCCTTTATAGCAATCAGCCCCAGCATTTT	CASSFRGLYSNQPQHF
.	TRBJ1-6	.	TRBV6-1	TGTGCCAGCAGTTCCGCGGGACCCAAAACCCTCCACTTT	CASSSAGPKTLHF
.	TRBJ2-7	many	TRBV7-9	TGTGCCAGCAGCTTGTCCCTCTCGAGGTCCTCTTACGAGCAGTACTTC	CASSLSLSRSSYEQYF
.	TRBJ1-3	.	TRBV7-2	TGTGCCAGCTCCAGAATGGGTTACTCTGGGAACACCATATATTTT	CASSRMGYSGNTIYF
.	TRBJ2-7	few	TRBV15	TGTGCCACCAGCAGTGGGACAACGGCCTACGAGCAGTACTTC	CATSSGTTAYEQYF
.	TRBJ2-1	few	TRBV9	TGTGCCAGCAGCCTCAGCCCCACAGGGTTTGGCCGCTCGCGGGATGAGCAGTTCTTC	CASSLSPTGFGRSRDEQFF
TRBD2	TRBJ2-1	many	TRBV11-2	TGTGCCAGCAGCACCTCTAGCGGGAGTTACAATGAGCAGTTCTTC	CASSTSSGSYNEQFF